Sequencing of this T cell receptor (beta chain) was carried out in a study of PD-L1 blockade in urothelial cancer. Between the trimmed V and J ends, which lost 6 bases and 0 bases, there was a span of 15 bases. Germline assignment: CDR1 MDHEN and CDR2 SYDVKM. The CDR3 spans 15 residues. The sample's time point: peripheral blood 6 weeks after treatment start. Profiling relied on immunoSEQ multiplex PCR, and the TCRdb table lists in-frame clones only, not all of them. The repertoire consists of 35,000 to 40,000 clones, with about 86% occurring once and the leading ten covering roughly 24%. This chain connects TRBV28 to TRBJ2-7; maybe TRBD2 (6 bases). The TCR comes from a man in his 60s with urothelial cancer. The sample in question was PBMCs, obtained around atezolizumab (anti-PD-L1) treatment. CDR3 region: CASSSSAGSSYEQYF. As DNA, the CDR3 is TGTGCCAGCAGCTCTTCGGCGGGGTCCTCCTACGAGCAGTACTTC.